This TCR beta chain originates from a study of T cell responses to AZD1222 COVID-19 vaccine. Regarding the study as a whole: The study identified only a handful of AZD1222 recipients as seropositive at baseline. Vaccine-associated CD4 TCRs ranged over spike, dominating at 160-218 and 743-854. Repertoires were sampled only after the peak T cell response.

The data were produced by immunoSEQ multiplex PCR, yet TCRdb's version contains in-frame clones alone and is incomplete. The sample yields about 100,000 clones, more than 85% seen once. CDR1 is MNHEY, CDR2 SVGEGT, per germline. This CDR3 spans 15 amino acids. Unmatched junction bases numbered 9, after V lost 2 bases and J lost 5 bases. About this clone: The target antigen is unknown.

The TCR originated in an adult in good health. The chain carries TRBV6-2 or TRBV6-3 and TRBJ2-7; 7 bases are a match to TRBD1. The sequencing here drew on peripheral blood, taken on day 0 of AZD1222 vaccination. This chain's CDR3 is CASSYGGSTGDEQYF. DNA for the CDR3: TGTGCCAGCAGTTACGGCGGCTCTACAGGGGACGAGCAGTACTTC.